One and the same sample provided the 20 T cell receptor beta chains below, sequenced in a study of blood T cell repertoires in COVID-19. Generated by immunoSEQ multiplex PCR, the TCRdb table keeps only in-frame clones and is missing some. The table lists roughly 250,000 clones, 91% of them singletons, with 1.2% in the top ten. The sequenced material came from PBMCs or T cells enriched from blood (not recorded which). These receptors were taken from a human donor in a cohort exposed to, infected with or recovered from COVID-19 (not recorded which). The donor label of this sample is uncertain.

The chain has TRBV27 and TRBJ1-5; no clear D gene. This CDR3 is 11 amino acids long. Germline V lookup: CDR1 MNHEY, CDR2 SMNVEV (reference sequence). V was pared by 6 bases and J by 4 bases, with 4 bases between. This chain's CDR3 is CASSLNQPQHF. The CDR3 DNA reads as TGTGCCAGCAGCCTTAATCAGCCCCAGCATTTT.

This chain links TRBV5-4 with TRBJ1-3, with TRBD1 as a possible D gene (6 bases). V was shortened by 4 bases and J by 1 base, with 15 bases between the two germline ends. The CDR3 consists of 16 residues. Looked up from germline, CDR1 is SGHNT and CDR2 is YYREEE (reference sequence). The DNA for the CDR3 is TGTGCCAGCAGCGCCGGACAGTTAAATTCTGGAAACACCATATATTTT. Its translation is CASSAGQLNSGNTIYF.

The genes are TRBV28 and TRBJ1-6; 7 nucleotides agree with TRBD1. This CDR3 region has 15 residues. The J segment lost 9 bases and the V segment lost 3 bases, leaving 8 bases of the junction unmatched. The germline gives CDR1 MDHEN, CDR2 SYDVKM. The CDR3 loop is CASSFLQGKGSPLHF. For the CDR3, the DNA is TGTGCCAGCAGTTTCTTACAGGGGAAGGGTTCACCCCTCCACTTT.

This clone has a single count. This chain joins TRBV27 and TRBJ2-2, with 7 bases fitting TRBD1. V shed 5 bases, J shed 5 bases, and the junction held 8 bases outside the gene matches. The germline V gene encodes CDR1 MNHEY and CDR2 SMNVEV (reference sequence). CDR3 length equals 15 residues. The CDR3 is CASSPGTDNTGELFF. CDR3 DNA sequence: TGTGCCAGCAGTCCCGGGACAGATAATACCGGGGAGCTGTTTTTT.

J is TRBJ1-5 and V is TRBV6-1; tentative D call: TRBD1 (6 bases). The CDR3 extends over 14 amino acids. Germline V gene data show CDR1 as MNHNS and CDR2 as SASEGT. V gave up 5 bases and J gave up 0 bases, with 8 bases separating them. CDR3 protein: CASSRGASNQPQHF. The CDR3, as DNA: TGTGCCAGCAGTCGGGGGGCTAGCAATCAGCCCCAGCATTTT.

V gene TRBV19 combines with J gene TRBJ1-6, with 9 positions matching TRBD1. The germline gives CDR1 LNHDA, CDR2 SQIVND (reference sequence). The CDR3 extends over 16 amino acids. J lost 9 bases, V lost 5 bases, and 11 bases had no gene match. CDR3 nucleotide sequence: TGTGCCAGTAGTTCCGGACAGGGGCGAATTGTTTCACCCCTCCACTTT. Encoded protein: CASSSGQGRIVSPLHF. The full variable domain, rest sourced from reference TRBV19 and TRBJ1-6, is DGGITQSPKYLFRKEGQNVTLSCEQNLNHDAMYWYRQDPGQGLRLIYYSQIVNDFQKGDIAEGYSVSREKKESFPLTVTSAQKNPTAFYLCASSSGQGRIVSPLHFGNGTRLTVT.

This chain uses TRBV14 with TRBJ2-7; maybe TRBD2 (5 bases). This CDR3 has 14 residues. The V and J ends lost 0 bases and 4 bases respectively, with 10 bases between them. Germline V CDR1 and CDR2: SGHDN, FVKESK. In DNA form, the CDR3 reads TGTGCCAGCAGCCAAGATCTAGAGGGATACGAGCAGTACTTC. Its protein product is CASSQDLEGYEQYF.

This chain joins TRBV5-1 and TRBJ2-5, with 7 nucleotides matching TRBD1. Trimming removed 0 bases from V and 4 bases from J; junction bases left unmatched: 6. In germline, CDR1 is SGHRS, CDR2 YFSETQ. The CDR3 spans 15 residues. The CDR3 protein is CASSLDRRGLETQYF. Here the CDR3 DNA reads TGCGCCAGCAGCTTGGATCGTAGGGGGCTAGAGACCCAGTACTTC.

The J gene is TRBJ2-1, the V gene TRBV10-1; 10 bases are shared with TRBD1. The V gene end was trimmed by 0 bases and the J gene end by 5 bases; junction bases not matched to a gene: 7. This CDR3 is 17 amino acids long. Germline loops: CDR1 WNHNN, CDR2 SYGVQD (reference sequence). CDR3 protein: CASSESRGQGIHNEQFF. The CDR3 bases are TGCGCCAGCAGTGAGTCGAGGGGACAGGGGATTCACAATGAGCAGTTCTTC.

The chain couples TRBV23-1 to TRBJ1-1; the D gene is possibly TRBD1 (6 bases). TRBV23-1 is flagged as an ORF with uncertain function. The ends were cut back, 3 bases at V and 4 bases at J, with 18 bases in the middle. This CDR3 is built from 16 residues. In nucleotides, the CDR3 is TGCGCCAGCAGTCACCTGTGGAAGGACAGAGGCACTGAAGCTTTCTTT. Its protein product is CASSHLWKDRGTEAFF.

The V and J genes are TRBV28 and TRBJ2-6; a weak D match, TRBD1 (6 bases). Trimming removed 6 bases from V and 0 bases from J, with 9 bases in between. From germline, CDR1 is MDHEN and CDR2 SYDVKM. The CDR3 runs to 15 residues. CDR3 sequence reads: CASSKDSSGANVLTF. The DNA of the CDR3 is TGTGCCAGCAGCAAGGACAGCTCTGGGGCCAACGTCCTGACTTTC.

This clone was seen only once. The rearrangement joins TRBV4-2 to TRBJ2-7; 7 bases fit TRBD1. The CDR3 loop spans 12 amino acids. The V and J ends lost 3 bases and 6 bases, in that order; junction bases with no gene match: 2. From germline, CDR1 is LGHNA and CDR2 YNFKEQ. CDR3 region: CASSQGTAEQYF. The DNA for the CDR3 is TGTGCCAGCAGCCAGGGGACAGCCGAGCAGTACTTC.

The rearrangement links TRBV19 to TRBJ2-7; D is perhaps TRBD2 (5 bases). This CDR3 has 12 residues. The germline V gene has CDR1 LNHDA and CDR2 SQIVND (reference sequence). V was cut by 5 bases and J by 3 bases, with 8 bases left in between. The CDR3 nucleotides are TGTGCCAGTAGTGTGGGGAGCTACGAGCAGTACTTC. This encodes CASSVGSYEQYF.

The chain is built from TRBV11-2 and TRBJ1-4; D is perhaps TRBD1 (6 bases). The CDR3 contains 12 residues. The V gene's germline CDR1 is SGHAT and CDR2 FQNNGV. V gave up 1 base and J gave up 13 bases, with 10 bases separating them. The DNA of the CDR3 is TGTGCCAGCAGCTTAGGGGGGCCGGGACTGTTTTTT. Its protein is CASSLGGPGLFF.

This chain joins TRBV4-1 and TRBJ2-1; 10 positions match TRBD2. Per the germline V gene, CDR1 is MGHRA and CDR2 is YSYEKL. The CDR3 has 14 amino acids. Trimming took 6 bases from V and 7 from J; bases not matched to a gene: 6. The CDR3 DNA reads as TGCGCCAGCAGAATAGCGGGGGGAGTTAATGAGCAGTTCTTC. Residues: CASRIAGGVNEQFF.

The chain combines TRBV5-1 with TRBJ2-5, with D tentatively TRBD2 (7 bases). The germline V gene has CDR1 SGHRS and CDR2 YFSETQ. With 4 bases removed from V and 5 bases from J, the gap between germline ends came to 18 bases. This CDR3 has 15 residues. This CDR3 is CASSIFGGGRETQYF. The CDR3 bases are TGCGCCAGCAGCATCTTCGGCGGGGGCCGGGAGACCCAGTACTTC.

This chain links TRBV11-2 with TRBJ2-1; 14 bases are shared with TRBD2. V dropped 5 bases and J dropped 9; count of bases not matched to a gene: 9. Per the germline V gene, CDR1 is SGHAT and CDR2 is FQNNGV. The CDR3 has 16 residues. CDR3 nucleotide sequence: TGTGCCAGCAGCCCGGGACTAGCGGGGGTTCCAGGTGAGCAGTTCTTC. Its translation is CASSPGLAGVPGEQFF.

This clone appeared a single time. The rearrangement joins TRBV18 to TRBJ1-1, with D maybe TRBD1 (5 bases). The CDR3 runs 15 residues. Trimming stripped 0 bases from V and 4 bases from J, with 12 bases between. Germline values: CDR1 KGHSH, CDR2 LQKENI. CDR3 coding DNA: TGTGCCAGCTCACCACCTCAGGGTTACGGCACTGAAGCTTTCTTT. Protein product: CASSPPQGYGTEAFF.

The chain combines TRBV9 with TRBJ2-1, with 7 bases fitting TRBD2. Trimming took 0 bases from V and 6 from J; bases not matched to a gene: 6. The CDR3 runs 15 residues. Looked up from germline, CDR1 is SGDLS and CDR2 is YYNGEE. The DNA for the CDR3 is TGTGCCAGCAGCGTAGGGGAGGGAAGCGTCAATGAGCAGTTCTTC. It translates to CASSVGEGSVNEQFF.

This clone was recorded once. The CDR3 protein is CASSELTSTDTQYF. The CDR3 nucleotides are TGTGCCAGCAGTGAGTTAACTTCCACAGATACGCAGTATTTT. The chain uses TRBV2 and TRBJ2-3; D remains unclear. This CDR3 is built from 14 residues. The V gene lost 3 bases and the J gene lost 2 bases, with 9 bases spanning the gap. Germline V lookup: CDR1 SNHLY, CDR2 FYNNEI.